This T cell receptor (beta chain) emerged from a study of graft-versus-host responses after intestinal transplantation. Whole-study context: Among the recipients, all got anti-thymocyte globulin induction and then tacrolimus and steroids for approximately 3 years.

Points from the study as a whole: Some patients had graft-donor T cell macrochimerism, and their allografts showed high graft-versus-host to host-versus-graft clonal ratios. Early post-transplant declines in HvG were associated with peak levels of circulating GvH clones. GvH clones were found in recipient marrow; some appeared first in ileum or blood.

Germline V lookup: CDR1 MDHEN, CDR2 SYDVKM. This CDR3 has 14 residues. V was clipped by 5 bases and J by 0 bases, with 8 bases between them. Clones were read by immunoSEQ multiplex PCR, and TCRdb kept only the in-frame ones, dropping some. This table holds 98,000 or so clones, more than 70% found once. As concerns this clone: Its antigen is not identified.

The source is a human patient who received an intestinal transplant, so some T cells may come from the graft donor. The chain has TRBV28 and TRBJ1-5; D unresolved. The material sequenced was PBMCs, taken 255 days after intestinal transplant. The CDR3 DNA follows: TGTGCCAGCAGTCGAGTCTATAGCAATCAGCCCCAGCATTTT. Translating gives CASSRVYSNQPQHF.